These 23 T cell receptor beta chains were sequenced from one sample in a study of blood T cells in healthy people across ages. Combining a sample-barcoded 5' primer with a J-beta primer mix, a second PCR ran for about 6 to 11 cycles. TCRdb recomputed calls from the 5' RACE reads with MiXCR, one row per CDR3 protein. The sample has hundreds of thousands of distinct CDR3 sequences; under 55% are singletons. Sequenced sample: blood. The receptor source for this set is a man aged 55-75 years in good health.

This rearrangement joins TRBV4-1 to TRBJ1-2; D is ambiguous. Trimming shortened V by 0 bases and J by 4 bases, and 15 bases separated the two germline ends. Germline V CDR1 and CDR2: MGHRA, YSYEKL. CDR3 length equals 16 residues. DNA of the CDR3: TGCGCCAGCAGCCAAGATGAGGGTTATCTAGGCTATGGCTACACCTTC. Translated, it gives CASSQDEGYLGYGYTF.

The V gene is TRBV14, the J gene TRBJ2-7; 11 bases fit TRBD1. The germline V gene encodes CDR1 SGHDN and CDR2 FVKESK. CDR3 length: 14 amino acids. After removal of 4 bases from V and 10 bases from J, the junction contained 9 bases not matched to a gene. The CDR3 is CASSRTGGWEIQYF. Written as DNA, the CDR3 is TGTGCCAGCAGCCGGACAGGGGGCTGGGAGATCCAGTACTTC.

This clonotype showed up just once. The chain recombines TRBV7-2 with TRBJ2-1; D is ambiguous. V was cut by 5 bases and J by 15 bases, with 20 bases left in between. Germline-derived CDR1 and CDR2 are SGHTA and FQGNSA. This CDR3 has 13 residues. The CDR3 sequence is CASSQSSSRVRFF. As DNA, the CDR3 is TGTGCCAGCAGCCAAAGTTCTTCGAGAGTCCGGTTCTTC.

The gene calls are TRBV6-6 and TRBJ1-1; D is unresolved. The V end was cut by 10 bases, the J end by 1 base, with 10 bases between. This CDR3 has 12 amino acids. Germline V gene lookup returns CDR1 MNHNY and CDR2 SVGAGI (reference sequence). The CDR3 nucleotides are TGTGCCACATCTCCAGGGAACACTGAAGCTTTCTTT. It encodes CATSPGNTEAFF.

This clonotype was detected a few times. This chain joins TRBV18 and TRBJ1-1; D perhaps matches TRBD1 (5 bases). Germline-derived CDR1 and CDR2 are KGHSH and LQKENI. The CDR3 covers 15 residues. Trimming removed 6 bases at V and 4 bases at J, with 18 bases between. Written as DNA, the CDR3 is TGTGCCAGCTCGCGAACATTAGGGGTTGGCACTGAAGCTTTCTTT. Residues: CASSRTLGVGTEAFF.

The chain uses TRBV25-1 and TRBJ2-1; 12 bases fit TRBD2. J was trimmed by 0 bases and V by 4 bases; bases with no gene match: 7. The CDR3 runs 18 residues. In germline, CDR1 is MGHDK, CDR2 SYGVNS. The CDR3 sequence: CASSALAGGKFSYNEQFF. The DNA for the CDR3 is TGTGCCAGCAGTGCGCTAGCGGGGGGGAAATTCTCCTACAATGAGCAGTTCTTC.

The chain joins TRBV20-1 to TRBJ2-5, with D tentatively TRBD2 (6 bases). The V end was cut by 0 bases, the J end by 0 bases, with 11 bases between. The V gene's germline CDR1 is DFQATT and CDR2 SNEGSKA (reference sequence). This CDR3 has 15 residues. CDR3 sequence (DNA): TGCAGTGCTAGAGATCCTAGCGTATACCAAGAGACCCAGTACTTC. Its protein product is CSARDPSVYQETQYF.

CDR3 residues: CSAHRSGSHEAFF. CDR3 nucleotide sequence: TGCAGTGCCCACCGCTCCGGATCCCATGAAGCTTTCTTT. The chain links TRBV20-1 to TRBJ1-1; D ambiguous. V shed 6 bases and J shed 7 bases, with 18 bases lying between them. CDR3 size: 13 residues. Germline CDR1 DFQATT, CDR2 SNEGSKA (reference sequence).

The rearrangement uses TRBV4-3 and TRBJ2-7; no clear D. Looked up from germline, CDR1 is LGHNA and CDR2 is YSLEER. The V gene lost 0 bases and the J gene lost 2 bases, with 11 bases spanning the gap. The CDR3 has 15 residues. CDR3 DNA sequence: TGCGCCAGCAGCCAAGATACCGGCAGCACCTACGAGCAGTACTTC. Its protein is CASSQDTGSTYEQYF.

The chain couples TRBV20-1 to TRBJ2-7; 9 bases fit TRBD2. The CDR3 length is 17 residues. Germline V CDR1 and CDR2: DFQATT, SNEGSKA (reference sequence). The trim removed 4 bases at V and 1 base at J, leaving 14 bases unmatched. CDR3 in DNA: TGCAGTGCTACCGGACTAGCGAGTTCGGAACCTTCCTACGAGCAGTACTTC. This encodes CSATGLASSEPSYEQYF.

This chain links TRBV3-1 with TRBJ2-7; 10 positions agree with TRBD1. CDR1 and CDR2 from the germline V gene are LGHDT and YNNKEL (reference sequence). The junction had 7 bases not matched to a gene; V was cut back by 4 bases and J by 7 bases. This CDR3 comprises 14 residues. CDR3 in amino acids: CASSLRTGGGEQYF. As DNA, the CDR3 is TGTGCCAGCAGCCTGCGGACAGGGGGTGGGGAGCAGTACTTC.

At least ten counts were recorded for this clonotype. The chain recombines TRBV6-5 with TRBJ2-7, with 7 bases fitting TRBD1. Per germline, CDR1 MNHEY and CDR2 SVGAGI. The CDR3 has 13 residues. Trimming took 6 bases from V and 3 from J; bases not matched to a gene: 5. The CDR3 DNA is TGTGCCAGCAGCCAGGGACAGATCTACGAGCAGTACTTC. Amino acids: CASSQGQIYEQYF.

A single count supports this clonotype. The chain couples TRBV20-1 to TRBJ2-3, with D perhaps TRBD1 (7 bases). This CDR3 contains 14 residues. The V gene lost 0 bases and the J gene lost 4 bases, with 11 bases spanning the gap. CDR1 is DFQATT, CDR2 SNEGSKA, per germline (reference sequence). The CDR3 nucleotides read TGCAGTGCTAGAGAGGCAGGGGGGCCAGATACGCAGTATTTT. Amino acid sequence: CSAREAGGPDTQYF.

This clonotype has ten or more counts. The CDR3 bases are TGCAGTGCTAGACTTGAAACAGGGCTTAGTTCACCCCTCCACTTT. It codes for CSARLETGLSSPLHF. This chain uses TRBV20-1 with TRBJ1-6; weak D call: TRBD1 (6 bases). CDR1 is DFQATT and CDR2 is SNEGSKA in the germline V gene (reference sequence). Trimming removed 2 bases at V and 9 bases at J, with 17 bases between. This CDR3 comprises 15 residues.

This clonotype has a handful of counts. The chain couples TRBV7-9 to TRBJ1-5; D gene unclear. V lost 4 bases and J lost 0, with 19 bases in between. The CDR3 covers 18 residues. Looked up from germline, CDR1 is SEHNR and CDR2 is FQNEAQ (reference sequence). Written as DNA, the CDR3 is TGTGCCAGCAGCTACCGGTTTTCTTTAGAGCATAGCAATCAGCCCCAGCATTTT. Protein sequence: CASSYRFSLEHSNQPQHF.

This clonotype came up once. The chain uses TRBV2 and TRBJ1-2; possibly TRBD1 for D (6 bases). The CDR3 has 14 amino acids. Per the germline V gene, CDR1 is SNHLY and CDR2 is FYNNEI. V was trimmed by 3 bases and J by 5 bases, leaving 13 bases between them. Here the CDR3 reads CASSEGRGEYGYTF. CDR3 in DNA: TGTGCCAGCAGTGAGGGCAGGGGTGAATATGGCTACACCTTC. Full variable domain (remainder filled in from reference TRBV2 and TRBJ1-2): EPEVTQTPSHQVTQMGQEVILRCVPISNHLYFYWYRQILGQKVEFLVSFYNNEISEKSEIFDDQFSVERPDGSNFTLKIRSTKLEDSAMYFCASSEGRGEYGYTFGSGTRLTVV.

The genes are TRBV7-9 and TRBJ2-5; 7 nucleotides line up with TRBD2. From germline, CDR1 is SEHNR and CDR2 FQNEAQ (reference sequence). Trimming took 5 bases from V and 2 from J; bases not matched to a gene: 11. This CDR3 has 16 residues. This CDR3 is CASSGGGKGLQETQYF. The CDR3 nucleotides read TGTGCCAGCAGCGGGGGGGGAAAGGGACTTCAAGAGACCCAGTACTTC.

This sequence joins TRBV7-6 and TRBJ2-1; weak D call: TRBD1 (5 bases). The V gene's germline CDR1 is SGHVS and CDR2 FNYEAQ. The CDR3 runs to 15 residues. The V and J ends lost 4 bases and 0 bases respectively, with 10 bases between them. This chain's CDR3 is CASSSDTFSYNEQFF. The CDR3 bases are TGTGCCAGCAGCTCGGACACATTCTCCTACAATGAGCAGTTCTTC.

This clonotype was found a few times. This chain uses TRBV29-1 with TRBJ2-7; 11 bases are a match to TRBD2. This CDR3 contains 15 residues. The germline V gene encodes CDR1 SQVTM and CDR2 ANQGSEA. The V segment lost 3 bases and the J segment 2 bases; nucleotides outside the gene matches: 6. DNA of the CDR3: TGCAGCGTTGACCGTCTAGCGGGGGGAACCTACGAGCAGTACTTC. The encoded protein is CSVDRLAGGTYEQYF.

The rearrangement links TRBV12-5 to TRBJ1-1; D perhaps matches TRBD1 (6 bases). V was cut by 3 bases and J by 6 bases, with 8 bases left in between. The CDR3 has 12 amino acids. Per the germline V gene, CDR1 is LGHNT and CDR2 is FRNRAP. DNA for the CDR3: TGTGCTAGTGGTTTACGGACAGCTGAAGCTTTCTTT. Translated, it gives CASGLRTAEAFF.

This clonotype was seen a few times. With a much larger clone just one base away, this may be a read error. The chain combines TRBV29-1 with TRBJ2-5; 9 bases fit TRBD2. The CDR3 length is 14 residues. CDR1 SQVTM and CDR2 ANQGSEA come from the germline V gene. Germline trimming cut 6 bases from V and 2 bases from J; bases unmatched to any gene: 7. CDR3 in amino acids: CSVAASGAQETQYF. In DNA form, the CDR3 reads TGCAGCGTGGCCGCTAGCGGGGCACAAGAGACCCAGTACTTC. Combining the CDR3 with reference TRBV29-1 and TRBJ2-5 gives the whole variable domain SAVISQKPSRDICQRGTSLTIQCQVDSQVTMMFWYRQQPGQSLTLIATANQGSEATYESGFVIDKFPISRPNLTFSTLTVSNMSPEDSSIYLCSVAASGAQETQYFGPGTRLLVL.

The CDR3 region is CASGTSSGGALNEQYF. CDR3 sequence (DNA): TGTGCCAGCGGTACCTCGAGCGGGGGGGCGTTGAACGAGCAGTACTTC. The genes are TRBV6-2 or TRBV6-3 and TRBJ2-7; the match to TRBD2 covers 10 bases. Germline V gives CDR1 MNHEY, CDR2 SVGEGT. The CDR3 sequence is 16 residues long. With 8 bases clipped from V and 5 bases from J, the junction kept 15 bases outside the gene matches.

J is TRBJ2-3 and V is TRBV29-1, with a weak D call TRBD2 (5 bases). The CDR3 totals 13 residues. The germline gives CDR1 SQVTM, CDR2 ANQGSEA. V was trimmed by 4 bases and J by 2 bases, leaving 10 bases between them. This CDR3 reads CSVVGRNTDTQYF. Here the CDR3 DNA reads TGCAGCGTTGTTGGGAGAAACACAGATACGCAGTATTTT.